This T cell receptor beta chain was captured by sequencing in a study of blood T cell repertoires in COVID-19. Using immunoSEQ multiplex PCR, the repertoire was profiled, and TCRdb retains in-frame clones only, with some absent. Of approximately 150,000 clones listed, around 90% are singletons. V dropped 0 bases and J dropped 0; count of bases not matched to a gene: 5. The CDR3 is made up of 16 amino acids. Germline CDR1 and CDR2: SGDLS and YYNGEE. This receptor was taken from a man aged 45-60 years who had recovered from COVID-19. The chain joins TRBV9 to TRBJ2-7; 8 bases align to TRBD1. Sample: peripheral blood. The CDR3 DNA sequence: TGTGCCAGCAGCGTAGAAGGACAGGGCCGCTCCTACGAGCAGTACTTC. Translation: CASSVEGQGRSYEQYF.